This passage covers 23 T cell receptor beta chains from one sample sequenced in a study of blood T cell repertoires in COVID-19. Clones were sequenced by immunoSEQ multiplex PCR, and TCRdb holds only the in-frame ones, with some missing. The repertoire consists of about 250,000 clones, with about four fifths occurring once and the leading ten covering approximately 4.8%. The sequencing input was peripheral blood. The receptors originated from a man aged 50 or older with active or convalescent COVID-19.

In its sample, this clone was seen a few times. CDR3 bases: TGTGCCAGCAGCGAAAGACTAGCGGGGGGCGGGAATGAGCAGTTCTTC. Encoded protein: CASSERLAGGGNEQFF. The rearrangement links TRBV4-2 to TRBJ2-1; 13 nucleotides align to TRBD2. V trimming: 5 bases; J trimming: 7 bases; junction bases outside the gene matches: 8. Germline CDR1 is LGHNA and CDR2 is YNFKEQ. This CDR3 spans 16 amino acids.

The J gene is TRBJ2-7, the V gene TRBV2; 7 nucleotides line up with TRBD1. In germline, CDR1 is SNHLY, CDR2 FYNNEI. This CDR3 comprises 14 residues. After removal of 6 bases from V and 3 bases from J, the junction contained 8 bases not matched to a gene. The CDR3 reads CASSPGRQGYEQYF. In DNA form, the CDR3 reads TGTGCCAGCAGCCCTGGGCGACAGGGCTACGAGCAGTACTTC.

The V call is TRBV9, the J call TRBJ2-3; TRBD2 aligns across 9 bases. The length of the CDR3 is 15 residues. With 2 bases clipped from V and 2 bases from J, the junction kept 3 bases outside the gene matches. From germline, CDR1 is SGDLS and CDR2 YYNGEE. The CDR3 here is CASSVAGGHTDTQYF. CDR3 in DNA: TGTGCCAGCAGCGTGGCGGGGGGGCACACAGATACGCAGTATTTT.

The rearrangement links TRBV15 to TRBJ2-1, with D uncertain. The V gene's germline CDR1 is LNHNV and CDR2 YYDKDF (reference sequence). Trimming took 0 bases from V and 5 from J, leaving 11 bases between them. There are 15 residues in the CDR3. CDR3 residues: CATSRDPQVNNEQFF. CDR3 DNA: TGTGCCACCAGCAGAGATCCCCAGGTTAACAATGAGCAGTTCTTC.

In this sample, this clone turned up a few times. The chain has TRBV12-3 or TRBV12-4 and TRBJ1-2, with no clear D. V lost 6 bases to trimming and J lost 2 bases, with 10 bases between them. This CDR3 has 13 residues. CDR3 in amino acids: CASSSDKNYGYTF. CDR3 nucleotides: TGTGCCAGCAGCTCAGACAAGAACTATGGCTACACCTTC.

This chain links TRBV19 with TRBJ1-6, with D possibly matching TRBD1 (6 bases). The germline V and J ends were trimmed by 2 bases and 0 bases, with 11 bases remaining between them. This CDR3 has 17 residues. Germline V lookup: CDR1 LNHDA, CDR2 SQIVND (reference sequence). The CDR3 nucleotides read TGTGCCAGTAGTATAATTCAGGGGAGCTCCTATAATTCACCCCTCCACTTT. Translated, it gives CASSIIQGSSYNSPLHF.

The chain has TRBV5-1 and TRBJ2-1, with D perhaps TRBD1 (6 bases). The CDR3 length is 14 residues. Trimming removed 0 bases at V and 10 bases at J, with 14 bases between. Germline values: CDR1 SGHRS, CDR2 YFSETQ. Written as DNA, the CDR3 is TGCGCCAGCAGCTTGGCCCTGGGGGCCGAGGAGCAGTTCTTC. Amino acid sequence: CASSLALGAEEQFF.

The chain carries TRBV25-1 and TRBJ1-5; D gene unclear. This CDR3 is 13 amino acids long. Trimming took 1 base from V and 6 from J, leaving 7 bases between them. Germline V CDR1 and CDR2: MGHDK, SYGVNS. The CDR3 nucleotides read TGTGCCAGCAGTGAATCCCCAGGTCAGCCCCAGCATTTT. Encoded protein: CASSESPGQPQHF.

In this sample, this clone turned up a few times. V and J are TRBV18 and TRBJ2-7, with D perhaps matching TRBD2 (5 bases). Trimming removed 4 bases at V and 2 bases at J, with 12 bases between. There are 14 residues in the CDR3. CDR1 and CDR2 (germline): KGHSH, LQKENI. The CDR3 is CASSHVTTPYEQYF. CDR3 nucleotide sequence: TGTGCCAGCTCACATGTGACTACCCCCTACGAGCAGTACTTC. Drawing the rest from reference TRBV18 and TRBJ2-7, the complete variable domain is NAGVMQNPRHLVRRRGQEARLRCSPMKGHSHVYWYRQLPEEGLKFMVYLQKENIIDESGMPKERFSAEFPKEGPSILRIQQVVRGDSAAYFCASSHVTTPYEQYFGPGTRLTVT.

This rearrangement joins TRBV20-1 to TRBJ1-2, with 9 bases lining up with TRBD1. Trimming cost V 3 bases and J 8 bases; bases outside gene matches: 16. Germline-derived CDR1 and CDR2 are DFQATT and SNEGSKA (reference sequence). The CDR3 consists of 16 residues. The CDR3 loop is CSASRHSGQGTEGYTF. The CDR3 DNA follows: TGCAGTGCTAGTAGACATTCGGGACAGGGTACGGAGGGCTACACCTTC.

This clone was detected once. V gene TRBV29-1 combines with J gene TRBJ1-5, with 8 bases that match TRBD1. Germline CDR1 SQVTM, CDR2 ANQGSEA. The CDR3 loop spans 14 amino acids. J gave up 3 bases and V 6 bases, and 7 bases lay outside the gene matches. The CDR3 loop reads CSVGQGAINQPQHF. In DNA, the CDR3 is TGCAGCGTGGGGCAGGGGGCTATCAATCAGCCCCAGCATTTT.

To note about this clone: The same CDR3 is also encoded by other DNA sequences in this sample. The genes are TRBV18 and TRBJ2-1, with 7 bases that match TRBD1. Trimming at V came to 4 bases and at J to 7 bases, leaving 1 base not matched to a gene. In germline, CDR1 is KGHSH, CDR2 LQKENI. There are 12 residues in the CDR3. The CDR3 loop is CASSQQGNEQFF. The CDR3 coding sequence is TGTGCCAGCTCACAACAGGGGAATGAGCAGTTCTTC.

The rearrangement links TRBV10-3 to TRBJ2-5; 9 bases match TRBD2. From germline, CDR1 is ENHRY and CDR2 SYGVKD. J was trimmed by 0 bases and V by 8 bases; bases with no gene match: 10. The CDR3 covers 16 residues. CDR3 in DNA: TGTGCCATCTCGGAGGCGGGGGGGAAGTACCAAGAGACCCAGTACTTC. Translated: CAISEAGGKYQETQYF.

This clone was detected a few times. The chain employs TRBV7-2 and TRBJ2-2; D gene unclear. The V and J ends lost 4 bases and 9 bases respectively, with 15 bases between them. Germline loops: CDR1 SGHTA, CDR2 FQGNSA. This CDR3 comprises 14 residues. The CDR3 bases are TGTGCCAGCAGCTCCCCTCGAGAGTATAGGGAGCTGTTTTTT. It encodes CASSSPREYRELFF.

This chain joins TRBV16 and TRBJ1-1; 10 nucleotides line up with TRBD1. Germline CDR1 and CDR2: KGHSY and FQNENV. V lost 1 base, J lost 11 bases, and 7 bases stayed unmatched. The CDR3 is 14 amino acids. The CDR3 loop is CASSQLGQGVKAFF. The CDR3 DNA is TGTGCCAGCAGCCAATTAGGACAGGGGGTGAAGGCTTTCTTT. The whole variable domain, remainder taken from reference TRBV16 and TRBJ1-1, is GEEVAQTPKHLVRGEGQKAKLYCAPIKGHSYVFWYQQVLKNEFKFLISFQNENVFDETGMPKERFSAKCLPNSPCSLEIQATKLEDSAVYFCASSQLGQGVKAFFGQGTRLTVV.

This clone has only a few counts. The chain has TRBV2 and TRBJ2-1; tentative D call: TRBD2 (5 bases). V was pared by 3 bases and J by 4 bases, with 7 bases between. The CDR3 is 13 amino acids. Looked up from germline, CDR1 is SNHLY and CDR2 is FYNNEI. In nucleotides, the CDR3 is TGTGCCAGCAGTGAGGAGGCTTACAATGAGCAGTTCTTC. It yields the protein CASSEEAYNEQFF.

V is TRBV27 and J is TRBJ1-2; D possibly corresponds to TRBD1 (5 bases). V lost 3 bases and J lost 4, with 9 bases in between. Germline V CDR1 and CDR2: MNHEY, SMNVEV (reference sequence). CDR3 size: 13 residues. CDR3 nucleotide sequence: TGTGCCAGCAGTTTCTCAGGGATCTATGGCTACACCTTC. Its translation: CASSFSGIYGYTF.

For the CDR3, the DNA is TGTGCCAGCACTCATACGACATATCCCAAATCACCCCTCCACTTT. This codes for CASTHTTYPKSPLHF. The V gene is TRBV6-5, the J gene TRBJ1-6, with D unclear. The CDR3 spans 15 residues. Trimming took off 7 bases at V and 10 bases at J, with 20 bases between the two ends. Germline CDR1 MNHEY, CDR2 SVGAGI.

This chain joins TRBV4-1 and TRBJ1-5; possible D gene TRBD1, 5 bases. The CDR3 totals 14 residues. V lost 2 bases and J lost 4, with 9 bases in between. Germline loops: CDR1 MGHRA, CDR2 YSYEKL. The DNA for the CDR3 is TGCGCCAGCAGCCAAACCCCAGGGAATCAGCCCCAGCATTTT. As protein: CASSQTPGNQPQHF.

The V call is TRBV27, the J call TRBJ2-1, with 12 bases identical to TRBD2. The CDR3 consists of 16 residues. Germline V lookup: CDR1 MNHEY, CDR2 SMNVEV (reference sequence). The trim removed 4 bases at V and 3 bases at J, leaving 4 bases unmatched. The CDR3 region has the DNA TGTGCCAGCAGTTCCCTAGCGGGGGGGCACTACAATGAGCAGTTCTTC. It translates to CASSSLAGGHYNEQFF.

This clone was picked up a small number of times. The chain links TRBV29-1 to TRBJ1-6; TRBD1 agrees at 7 bases. The germline V gene has CDR1 SQVTM and CDR2 ANQGSEA. V lost 6 bases, J lost 10 bases, and 9 bases stayed unmatched. The CDR3 has 13 residues. In nucleotides, the CDR3 is TGCAGCGTCGCCGGGGACAGTGACTCACCCCTCCACTTT. The encoded protein is CSVAGDSDSPLHF.

The J gene is TRBJ1-2, the V gene TRBV5-1, with 10 bases lining up with TRBD1. This CDR3 comprises 16 residues. CDR1 is SGHRS, CDR2 YFSETQ, per germline. V was pared by 0 bases and J by 9 bases, with 11 bases of the junction left unmatched. CDR3 amino acids: CASSLEPSGQGSRYTF. CDR3 nucleotides: TGCGCCAGCAGCTTGGAACCCTCGGGACAGGGGTCCCGCTACACCTTC.

The chain recombines TRBV6-4 with TRBJ2-1; 10 bases match TRBD2. V shed 4 bases and J 4 bases; nucleotides not matched to a gene: 4. CDR1 is MRHNA, CDR2 SNTAGT, per germline. The CDR3 extends over 15 amino acids. CDR3 region: CASSAVAGGYNEQFF. CDR3 in DNA: TGTGCCAGCAGTGCGGTAGCGGGGGGTTACAATGAGCAGTTCTTC.